The 32 T cell receptor beta chains below were found in one sample sequenced in a study of regulatory T cells in long-lasting Graves disease. For TCR beta, libraries came from iRepertoire HTBI primers and Arm-PCR of CDR3 regions. One entry per CDR3 protein results from TCRdb running MiXCR on the multiplex PCR reads. The sample records hundreds of thousands of distinct CDR3 sequences, over 20% being singletons. Time point defined: persistent/refractory GD, antithyroid drugs over 5 years with positive TRAb. The TCR library used RNA extracted from PBMCs. The sequences come from peripheral blood mononuclear cells (PBMCs), collected when the disease was refractory, from a patient treated with antithyroid drugs. The receptors were sampled from a female donor with Graves disease.

Remarks on this clonotype: One junction end disagrees with the germline gene, perhaps due to a read error. V is TRBV11-2 and J is TRBJ2-5, with TRBD2 identical over 8 bases. Per the germline V gene, CDR1 is SGHAT and CDR2 is FQNNGV. This CDR3 region has 19 residues. The CDR3, as DNA: TGCGCCAGCAGCAAACCGGGACTAGTGACGACACAACTCCAAGAGACCCAGTACTTC. It codes for CASSKPGLVTTQLQETQYF.

This clonotype was counted a few times. The CDR3 here is CASGGGLVPDTQYF. In nucleotides, the CDR3 is TGTGCCAGCGGGGGTGGACTAGTCCCAGATACGCAGTATTTT. V usage is TRBV2 and J usage is TRBJ2-3, with 7 bases identical to TRBD2. V shed 8 bases, J shed 4 bases, and the junction held 9 bases outside the gene matches. The CDR3 loop spans 14 amino acids. The germline gives CDR1 SNHLY, CDR2 FYNNEI.

This clonotype was seen more than once but under ten times. The gene calls are TRBV5-4 and TRBJ2-4; D remains unclear. The V gene's germline CDR1 is SGHNT and CDR2 YYREEE (reference sequence). The CDR3 runs to 15 residues. Trimming took 1 base from V and 0 from J, leaving 8 bases between them. CDR3: CASSLYGRAKNIQYF. The CDR3 DNA reads as TGTGCCAGCAGCTTGTATGGTCGAGCCAAAAACATTCAGTACTTC.

This clonotype was picked up many times. This chain connects TRBV12-3 or TRBV12-4 to TRBJ1-2; 8 nucleotides line up with TRBD1. There are 14 residues in the CDR3. V gave up 5 bases and J gave up 4 bases; unmatched junction bases: 6. The CDR3 sequence: CASSRTGSLYGYTF. The CDR3 DNA sequence: TGTGCCAGCAGTAGGACAGGGTCCCTCTATGGCTACACCTTC.

The genes are TRBV4-1 and TRBJ1-5; 9 nucleotides line up with TRBD1. Germline V lookup: CDR1 MGHRA, CDR2 YSYEKL. V was pared by 1 base and J by 6 bases, with 7 bases of the junction left unmatched. This CDR3 has 16 amino acids. CDR3 sequence reads: CASSQGITGGTQPQHF. CDR3 sequence (DNA): TGCGCCAGCAGCCAAGGGATTACAGGGGGCACTCAGCCCCAGCATTTT.

This clonotype turned up a few times. This chain connects TRBV20-1 to TRBJ2-7; D perhaps matches TRBD2 (6 bases). Germline CDR1 and CDR2: DFQATT and SNEGSKA (reference sequence). Deletions cut 5 bases from V and 3 bases from J, with 14 bases between. The CDR3 has 13 amino acids. The DNA of the CDR3 is TGCAGTGCTGGGGGGACGGCCGACTACGAGCAGTACTTC. As protein: CSAGGTADYEQYF.

Worth noting for this clonotype: This may be a read error: a much more frequent sequence differs by one nucleotide. The chain recombines TRBV5-1 with TRBJ2-2, with D perhaps assigned TRBD1 or TRBD2 (5 bases each). The germline V and J ends were trimmed by 2 bases and 4 bases, with 12 bases remaining between them. The CDR3 runs to 15 residues. CDR1 is SGHRS and CDR2 is YFSETQ in the germline V gene. This CDR3 reads CASSLPAGTTGELFF. CDR3 nucleotides: TGCGCCAGCAGCTTACCAGCAGGGACCACCGGGGAGCTGTTTTTT.

This clonotype was seen a handful of times. The chain couples TRBV20-1 to TRBJ2-7; the match to TRBD2 covers 14 bases. V lost 4 bases, J lost 2 bases, and 7 bases stayed unmatched. Germline V CDR1 and CDR2: DFQATT, SNEGSKA (reference sequence). This CDR3 has 16 amino acids. CDR3 residues: CSATDRLAGGPYEQYF. DNA for the CDR3: TGCAGTGCTACTGACCGACTAGCGGGAGGGCCCTACGAGCAGTACTTC.

This clonotype was seen only a few times. V gene TRBV10-3 combines with J gene TRBJ1-1, with TRBD1 matching 8 bases. CDR1 and CDR2 from the germline V gene are ENHRY and SYGVKD. This CDR3 is built from 15 residues. The V and J ends lost 3 bases and 1 base, in that order; junction bases with no gene match: 4. CDR3 in DNA: TGTGCCATCAGTGAAAGGACAGGGCAGAACACTGAAGCTTTCTTT. This encodes CAISERTGQNTEAFF.

This chain joins TRBV5-4 and TRBJ2-5, with a weak D call TRBD2 (6 bases). V dropped 4 bases and J dropped 5 bases, with 12 bases sitting between them. The V gene's germline CDR1 is SGHNT and CDR2 YYREEE (reference sequence). CDR3 length: 13 residues. The DNA for the CDR3 is TGTGCCAGCAGCCAGACTAGTATGGAGACCCAGTACTTC. Its protein product is CASSQTSMETQYF.

The chain links TRBV27 to TRBJ2-7; D possibly corresponds to TRBD2 (6 bases). The V gene's germline CDR1 is MNHEY and CDR2 SMNVEV (reference sequence). The CDR3 totals 15 residues. V was trimmed by 6 bases and J by 0 bases, leaving 15 bases between them. CDR3 in DNA: TGTGCCAGCAGCCTACAGAGTAGCGGCTCCTACGAGCAGTACTTC. This sequence encodes CASSLQSSGSYEQYF.

The chain employs TRBV4-1 and TRBJ2-7, with a weak D call TRBD1 (5 bases). The CDR3 extends over 15 amino acids. The V gene lost 6 bases and the J gene lost 2 bases, with 17 bases spanning the gap. CDR1 MGHRA and CDR2 YSYEKL come from the germline V gene. CDR3 coding DNA: TGCGCCAGCAGAGAGCACCGAAGACAGCCCTACGAGCAGTACTTC. This codes for CASREHRRQPYEQYF.

Ten or more counts support this clonotype. The chain links TRBV28 to TRBJ1-4, with D unclear. Germline CDR1 is MDHEN and CDR2 is SYDVKM. Between the trimmed V and J ends, which lost 4 bases and 2 bases, there was a span of 11 bases. The CDR3 loop spans 15 amino acids. Written as DNA, the CDR3 is TGTGCCAGCAGTTGGATTTCGAGGACTAATGAAAAACTGTTTTTT. It encodes CASSWISRTNEKLFF.

The chain combines TRBV28 with TRBJ2-1; possible D gene TRBD2, 5 bases. This CDR3 is 15 amino acids long. The ends were cut back, 6 bases at V and 0 bases at J, with 12 bases in the middle. The V gene's germline CDR1 is MDHEN and CDR2 SYDVKM. CDR3 region: CASRETRSSYNEQFF. CDR3 DNA: TGTGCCAGCAGAGAAACTAGGTCCTCCTACAATGAGCAGTTCTTC.

This chain links TRBV7-2 with TRBJ1-3; D unresolved. V dropped 2 bases and J dropped 16 bases, with 12 bases sitting between them. This CDR3 comprises 11 residues. Germline V gives CDR1 SGHTA, CDR2 FQGNSA. The DNA of the CDR3 is TGTGCCAGCAGCTTAAATGGGAGATACTATTTT. It encodes CASSLNGRYYF.

As regards this clonotype: A read error may be the cause here, since a much bigger clone is one base away. This chain connects TRBV19 to TRBJ2-5; 7 bases agree with TRBD2. The germline gives CDR1 LNHDA, CDR2 SQIVND (reference sequence). This CDR3 is 13 amino acids long. The CDR3 is CASSPSGEGTRYF. CDR3 coding DNA: TGTGCCAGTAGTCCCAGCGGGGAAGGCACCCGGTACTTC.

As concerns this clonotype: This is likely an artifact of a read error, given a far larger clone one base away. The chain uses TRBV6-2 or TRBV6-3 and TRBJ2-5; 8 nucleotides line up with TRBD1. Per the germline V gene, CDR1 is MNHEY and CDR2 is SVGEGT. This CDR3 comprises 16 residues. CDR3 in DNA: TGTACCAGCAGTTCAGGACAGGGTGGGCACCAAGAGACCCAGTACTTC. It specifies CTSSSGQGGHQETQYF.

This chain links TRBV19 with TRBJ1-5; D remains ambiguous. This CDR3 spans 16 amino acids. Trimming cost V 3 bases and J 5 bases, with 17 bases left between them. Germline CDR1 reads LNHDA; CDR2 reads SQIVND (reference sequence). CDR3 sequence reads: CASSMGRARHYQPQHF. DNA of the CDR3: TGTGCCAGTAGTATGGGCAGAGCGAGGCACTATCAGCCCCAGCATTTT.

The V gene is TRBV7-9, the J gene TRBJ2-7, with TRBD2 matching over 14 bases. V lost 5 bases and J lost 5; bases outside the gene matches: 8. The CDR3 totals 16 residues. The germline gives CDR1 SEHNR, CDR2 FQNEAQ (reference sequence). Here the CDR3 DNA reads TGTGCCAGCAGCCCGACTAGCGGGAGGGCCCCCGACGAGCAGTACTTC. Translated: CASSPTSGRAPDEQYF.

Many counts were recorded for this clonotype. V and J are TRBV2 and TRBJ2-5; 15 nucleotides agree with TRBD2. The CDR3 is made up of 16 amino acids. With V trimmed by 9 bases and J by 2 bases, 7 bases remained unmatched. Germline V gives CDR1 SNHLY, CDR2 FYNNEI. The CDR3 spells CARGLAGGGEQETQYF. The CDR3 DNA reads as TGTGCCAGAGGACTAGCGGGAGGGGGTGAACAAGAGACCCAGTACTTC.

Many counts were recorded for this clonotype. The chain employs TRBV27 and TRBJ2-7; TRBD1 aligns across 7 bases. Germline CDR1 reads MNHEY; CDR2 reads SMNVEV (reference sequence). This CDR3 is 15 amino acids long. V lost 6 bases, J lost 2 bases, and 10 bases stayed unmatched. In DNA form, the CDR3 reads TGTGCCAGCAGCCTCCGAGGGGACAGCCCCTACGAGCAGTACTTC. As protein: CASSLRGDSPYEQYF.

The sample holds many counts of this clonotype. The rearrangement links TRBV28 to TRBJ2-5; D gene ambiguous. V lost 2 bases, J lost 0 bases, and 7 bases lay in between. Germline values: CDR1 MDHEN, CDR2 SYDVKM. The length of the CDR3 is 14 residues. The CDR3 region is CASSLTRDQETQYF. The CDR3 region has the DNA TGTGCCAGCAGTTTAACACGGGACCAAGAGACCCAGTACTTC. The full variable domain, its missing parts supplied by reference TRBV28 and TRBJ2-5, is DVKVTQSSRYLVKRTGEKVFLECVQDMDHENMFWYRQDPGLGLRLIYFSYDVKMKEKGDIPEGYSVSREKKERFSLILESASTNQTSMYLCASSLTRDQETQYFGPGTRLLVL.

This clonotype has more than one count but fewer than ten. The chain joins TRBV3-1 to TRBJ1-1; 8 bases align to TRBD1. The CDR3 is made up of 15 amino acids. CDR1 LGHDT and CDR2 YNNKEL come from the germline V gene (reference sequence). Losses at the gene ends were 0 bases for V and 4 bases for J; bases not matched to a gene: 4. The CDR3 loop reads CASSQDGQGPTEAFF. As DNA, the CDR3 is TGTGCCAGCAGCCAAGATGGACAGGGTCCCACTGAAGCTTTCTTT.

The table lists this clonotype with many counts. This chain connects TRBV20-1 to TRBJ1-1, with 9 bases fitting TRBD1. The CDR3 extends over 15 amino acids. The ends lost 2 bases at V and 3 bases at J; junction bases unmatched: 7. In germline, CDR1 is DFQATT, CDR2 SNEGSKA (reference sequence). In DNA form, the CDR3 reads TGCAGTGCTAGACCTACAGGGGGCTTAGACACTGAAGCTTTCTTT. Its translation is CSARPTGGLDTEAFF.

This clonotype occurred many times. The rearrangement uses TRBV20-1 and TRBJ1-5; no clear D. V was pared by 0 bases and J by 7 bases, with 10 bases between. The CDR3 covers 13 residues. The germline V gene has CDR1 DFQATT and CDR2 SNEGSKA (reference sequence). CDR3 in DNA: TGCAGTGCTAGAGACCAGACCCACCAGCCCCAGCATTTT. Its protein is CSARDQTHQPQHF.

The chain has TRBV29-1 and TRBJ1-1; D is unclear. Trimming took off 0 bases at V and 6 bases at J, with 11 bases between the two ends. The CDR3 has 13 residues. CDR1 is SQVTM, CDR2 ANQGSEA, per germline. The CDR3 DNA follows: TGCAGCGTTGAAGACCTTAAGGGAGCTGAAGCTTTCTTT. This sequence encodes CSVEDLKGAEAFF.

The gene calls are TRBV12-3 or TRBV12-4 and TRBJ1-5, with unresolved D. Trimming pared 6 bases from V and 4 bases from J, leaving 13 bases between. This CDR3 spans 14 amino acids. The CDR3 DNA follows: TGTGCCAGCAGCCCCATCACGGGGAATCAGCCCCAGCATTTT. Protein sequence: CASSPITGNQPQHF.

This clonotype was seen once. The rearrangement joins TRBV6-2 or TRBV6-3 to TRBJ2-7, with 7 nucleotides matching TRBD2. The V segment lost 7 bases and the J segment 4 bases; nucleotides outside the gene matches: 10. CDR3 length: 14 amino acids. CDR1 is MNHEY and CDR2 is SVGEGT in the germline V gene. The CDR3 coding sequence is TGTGCCAGCACCACGGGCCTAGCGGATTACGAGCAGTACTTC. Translating gives CASTTGLADYEQYF.

This clonotype was seen once. This CDR3 is CASSQDPASNQPQHF. CDR3 in DNA: TGTGCCAGCAGCCAAGATCCGGCTAGCAATCAGCCCCAGCATTTT. V gene TRBV7-9 combines with J gene TRBJ1-5; D gene unclear. This CDR3 contains 15 residues. The V and J ends lost 5 bases and 0 bases respectively, with 11 bases between them. Germline lookup yields CDR1 SEHNR and CDR2 FQNEAQ (reference sequence).

This clonotype was detected ten times or more. The chain uses TRBV28 and TRBJ2-5; D is ambiguous. Between the trimmed V and J ends, which lost 11 bases and 4 bases, there was a span of 23 bases. The CDR3 extends over 15 amino acids. Per germline, CDR1 MDHEN and CDR2 SYDVKM. CDR3 protein: CAASRARVPLETQYF. The CDR3 region has the DNA TGTGCCGCCAGCAGAGCCAGAGTTCCTTTAGAGACCCAGTACTTC.

The rearrangement uses TRBV7-2 and TRBJ2-3; tentatively, D is TRBD2 (5 bases). This CDR3 contains 14 residues. Germline assignment: CDR1 SGHTA and CDR2 FQGNSA. V lost 5 bases to trimming and J lost 2 bases, with 11 bases between them. The CDR3 coding sequence is TGTGCCAGCAGCGGCGGAGGCCACACAGATACGCAGTATTTT. Translation: CASSGGGHTDTQYF.

This clonotype was observed a few times. At one boundary the junction diverges from the germline segment, which might be a read error. The chain couples TRBV6-1 to TRBJ1-5; D is unclear. This CDR3 spans 13 amino acids. CDR1 and CDR2 from the germline V gene are MNHNS and SASEGT. The CDR3 DNA reads TGTGCCAGCAGTGGGGAACCCAATCAGTCCCAGCATTTT. Translating it yields CASSGEPNQSQHF.